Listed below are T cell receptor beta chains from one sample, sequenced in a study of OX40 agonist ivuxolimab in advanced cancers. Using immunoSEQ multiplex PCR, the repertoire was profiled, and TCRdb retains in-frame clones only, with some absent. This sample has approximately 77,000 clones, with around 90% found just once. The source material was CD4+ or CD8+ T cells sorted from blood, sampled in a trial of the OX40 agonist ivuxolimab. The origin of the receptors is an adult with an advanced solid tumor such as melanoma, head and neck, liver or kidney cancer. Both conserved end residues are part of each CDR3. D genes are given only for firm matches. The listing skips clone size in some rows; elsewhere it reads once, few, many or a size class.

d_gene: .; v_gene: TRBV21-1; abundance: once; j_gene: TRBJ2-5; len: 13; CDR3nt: TGTGCCAGCAGCAAAAGGGGCAGGGAGACCCAGTACTTC; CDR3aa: CASSKRGRETQYF
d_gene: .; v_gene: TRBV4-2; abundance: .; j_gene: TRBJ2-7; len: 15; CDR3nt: TGTGCCAGCAGCCAAATAGCGGAGCCAGGCTACGAGCAGTACTTC; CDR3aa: CASSQIAEPGYEQYF
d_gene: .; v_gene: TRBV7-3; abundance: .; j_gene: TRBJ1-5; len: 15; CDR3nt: TGTGCCAGCAGCATACGTGAGCTAGTGAGTCAGCCCCAGCATTTT; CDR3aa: CASSIRELVSQPQHF
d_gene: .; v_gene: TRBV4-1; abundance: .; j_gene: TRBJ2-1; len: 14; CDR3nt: TGCGCCAGCAGCCTAAAACTACTTTACAATGAGCAGTTCTTC; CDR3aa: CASSLKLLYNEQFF
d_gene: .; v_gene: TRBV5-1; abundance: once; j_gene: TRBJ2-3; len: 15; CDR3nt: TGCGCCAGCAGCTTGTGGGGAGCGAGGGCAGATACGCAGTATTTT; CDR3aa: CASSLWGARADTQYF
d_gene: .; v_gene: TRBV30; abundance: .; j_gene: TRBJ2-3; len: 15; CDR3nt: TGTGCCTGGAGTGTGGTTGCTACACTTTCGGATACGCAGTATTTT; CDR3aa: CAWSVVATLSDTQYF
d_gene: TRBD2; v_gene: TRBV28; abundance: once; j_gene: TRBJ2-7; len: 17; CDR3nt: TGTGCCACCATTGGGGTAGCGGGCATCCGCCGCTCCTACGAGCAGTACTTC; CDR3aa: CATIGVAGIRRSYEQYF
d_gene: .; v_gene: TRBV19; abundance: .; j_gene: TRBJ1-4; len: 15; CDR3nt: TGTGCCAGTAGTATCGGGGGCAGGGGAACTGAAAAACTGTTTTTT; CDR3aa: CASSIGGRGTEKLFF
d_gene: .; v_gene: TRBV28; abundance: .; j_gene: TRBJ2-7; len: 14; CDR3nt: TGTGCCAGCAGTTTGACCGGCGGACTATACGAGCAGTACTTC; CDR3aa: CASSLTGGLYEQYF
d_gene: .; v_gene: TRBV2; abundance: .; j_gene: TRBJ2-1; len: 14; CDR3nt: TGTGCCAGCAGTGGGGTTCTGGACTCGAATGAGCAGTTCTTC; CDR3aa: CASSGVLDSNEQFF
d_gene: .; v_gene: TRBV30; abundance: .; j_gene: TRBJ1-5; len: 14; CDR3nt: TGTGCCTGGAGTAGGGGAGGTGGCAATCAGCCCCAGCATTTT; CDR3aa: CAWSRGGGNQPQHF
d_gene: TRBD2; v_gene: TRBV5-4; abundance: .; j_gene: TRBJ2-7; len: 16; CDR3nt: TGTGCCAGCAGCTTGGACGGGGGGAGCCTCTCCTACGAGCAGTACTTC; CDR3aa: CASSLDGGSLSYEQYF
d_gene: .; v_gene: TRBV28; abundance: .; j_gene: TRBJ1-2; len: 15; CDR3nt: TGTGCCAGCGAAGCGCCCAGGCAGCCCGCAGTAGGCTACACCTTC; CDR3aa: CASEAPRQPAVGYTF
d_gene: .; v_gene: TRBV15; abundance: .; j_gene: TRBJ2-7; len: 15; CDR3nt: TGTGCCACCAGCAGAGGGGGGCCTGGGGCCTACGAGCAGTACTTC; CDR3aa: CATSRGGPGAYEQYF
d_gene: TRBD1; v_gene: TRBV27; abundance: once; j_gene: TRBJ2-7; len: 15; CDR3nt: TGTGCCAGCAGTTTATCGGGTGGGACAGGGAACGAGCAGTACTTC; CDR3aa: CASSLSGGTGNEQYF
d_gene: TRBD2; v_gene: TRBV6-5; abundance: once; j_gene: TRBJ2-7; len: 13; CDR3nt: TGTGCCAGTGCGGGAGATCGGACCTACGAGCAGTACTTC; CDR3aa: CASAGDRTYEQYF
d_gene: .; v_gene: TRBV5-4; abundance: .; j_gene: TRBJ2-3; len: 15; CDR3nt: TGTGCCAGCAGAGAGAGCGGGACAAGCACAGATACGCAGTATTTT; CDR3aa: CASRESGTSTDTQYF